This T cell receptor (beta chain) derives from a study of blood T cell repertoires in COVID-19. Study-wide context: The United States, Italy and Spain were the sources of the acute and convalescent COVID-19 samples.

With 2 bases removed from V and 5 bases from J, the gap between germline ends came to 6 bases. CDR3 length equals 12 residues. Germline CDR1 and CDR2: SGHDN and FVKESK. This table comes from immunoSEQ multiplex PCR, and its TCRdb copy is limited to in-frame clones, with some not included. Found here are fewer than 250,000 clones, 83% of them singletons; the top ten hold 4.5% to 5%. The clonotype originates from a woman aged 50 to 60 who had been exposed to COVID-19. Sequences were obtained from PBMCs or T cells enriched from blood (not recorded which). The V gene is TRBV14, the J gene TRBJ1-1; tentative D call: TRBD1 (5 bases). The CDR3 region has the DNA TGTGCCAGCAGCCAACGGGGGACTGAAGCTTTCTTT. The encoded protein is CASSQRGTEAFF.